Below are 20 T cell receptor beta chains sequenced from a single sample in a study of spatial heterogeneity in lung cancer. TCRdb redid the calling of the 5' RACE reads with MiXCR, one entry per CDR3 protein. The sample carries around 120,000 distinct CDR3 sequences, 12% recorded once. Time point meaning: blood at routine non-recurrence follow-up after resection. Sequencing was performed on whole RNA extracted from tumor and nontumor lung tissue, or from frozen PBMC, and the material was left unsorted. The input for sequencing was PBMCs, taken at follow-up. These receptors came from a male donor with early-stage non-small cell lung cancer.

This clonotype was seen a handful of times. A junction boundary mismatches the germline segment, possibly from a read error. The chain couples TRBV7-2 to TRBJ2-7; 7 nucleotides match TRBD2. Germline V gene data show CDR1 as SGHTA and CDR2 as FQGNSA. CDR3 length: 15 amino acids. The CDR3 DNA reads TGTGCCAGCAGTTTAGGGAGGGGCGGCTCCTACGAGCAGTACTTC. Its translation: CASSLGRGGSYEQYF.

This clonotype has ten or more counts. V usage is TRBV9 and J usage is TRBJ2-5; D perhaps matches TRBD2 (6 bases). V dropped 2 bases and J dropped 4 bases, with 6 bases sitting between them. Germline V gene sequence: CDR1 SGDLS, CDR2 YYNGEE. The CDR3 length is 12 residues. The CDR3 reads CASSVGGETQYF. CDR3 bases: TGTGCCAGCAGCGTGGGGGGAGAGACCCAGTACTTC.

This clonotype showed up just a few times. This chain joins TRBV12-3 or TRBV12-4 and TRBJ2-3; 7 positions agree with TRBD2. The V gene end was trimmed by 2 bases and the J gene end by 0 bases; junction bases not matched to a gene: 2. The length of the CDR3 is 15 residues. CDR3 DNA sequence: TGTGCCAGCAGTTTATGGCGGGGGAGCACAGATACGCAGTATTTT. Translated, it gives CASSLWRGSTDTQYF.

Written as DNA, the CDR3 is TGTGCCAGCAGTTCCAGTTCGGGCGGCAGATTTTCCTACGAGCAGTACTTC. It yields the protein CASSSSSGGRFSYEQYF. The chain uses TRBV28 and TRBJ2-7; no firm D call. This CDR3 has 17 residues. CDR1 and CDR2 from the germline V gene are MDHEN and SYDVKM. The germline V and J ends were trimmed by 4 bases and 1 base, with 20 bases remaining between them.

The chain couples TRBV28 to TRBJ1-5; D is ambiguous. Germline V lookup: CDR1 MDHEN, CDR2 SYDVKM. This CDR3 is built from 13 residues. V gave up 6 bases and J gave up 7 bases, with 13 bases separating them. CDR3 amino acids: CASRGNENQPQHF. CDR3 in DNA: TGTGCCAGCAGGGGCAATGAGAACCAGCCCCAGCATTTT.

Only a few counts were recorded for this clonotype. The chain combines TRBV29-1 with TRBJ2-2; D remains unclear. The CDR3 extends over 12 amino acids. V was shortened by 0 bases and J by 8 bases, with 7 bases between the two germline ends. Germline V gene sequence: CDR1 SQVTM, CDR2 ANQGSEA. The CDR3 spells CSVEDQGGELFF. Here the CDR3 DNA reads TGCAGCGTTGAAGATCAAGGAGGGGAGCTGTTTTTT.

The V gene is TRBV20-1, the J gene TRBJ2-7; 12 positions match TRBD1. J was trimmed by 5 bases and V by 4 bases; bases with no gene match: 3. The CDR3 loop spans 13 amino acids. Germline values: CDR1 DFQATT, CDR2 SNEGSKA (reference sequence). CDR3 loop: CSAIGTGGNEQYF. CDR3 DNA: TGCAGTGCTATCGGGACAGGGGGCAACGAGCAGTACTTC.

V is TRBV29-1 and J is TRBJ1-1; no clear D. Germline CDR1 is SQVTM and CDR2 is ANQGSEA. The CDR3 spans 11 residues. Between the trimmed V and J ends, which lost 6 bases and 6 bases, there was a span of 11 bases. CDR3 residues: CSVGSLAEAFF. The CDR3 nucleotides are TGCAGCGTAGGTTCTCTAGCTGAAGCTTTCTTT.

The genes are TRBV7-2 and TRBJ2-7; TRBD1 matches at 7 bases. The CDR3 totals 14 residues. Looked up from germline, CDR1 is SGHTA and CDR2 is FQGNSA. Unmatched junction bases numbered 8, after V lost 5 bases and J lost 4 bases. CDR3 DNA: TGTGCCAGCAGCCCAACGACAGGGTTTTACGAGCAGTACTTC. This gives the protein CASSPTTGFYEQYF.

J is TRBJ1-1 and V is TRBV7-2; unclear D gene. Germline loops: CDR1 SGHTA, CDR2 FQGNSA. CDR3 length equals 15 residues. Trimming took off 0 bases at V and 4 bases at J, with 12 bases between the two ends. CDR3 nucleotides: TGTGCCAGCAGCTTAGCGCAAGGGTTATTCACTGAAGCTTTCTTT. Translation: CASSLAQGLFTEAFF.

In nucleotides, the CDR3 is TGTGCCAGCAGTTTAGGGTACCTAGCGGCATCCTACGAGCAGTACTTC. It specifies CASSLGYLAASYEQYF. V is TRBV12-3 or TRBV12-4 and J is TRBJ2-7; 7 bases map to TRBD2. Unmatched junction bases numbered 7, after V lost 1 base and J lost 1 base. The CDR3 spans 16 residues.

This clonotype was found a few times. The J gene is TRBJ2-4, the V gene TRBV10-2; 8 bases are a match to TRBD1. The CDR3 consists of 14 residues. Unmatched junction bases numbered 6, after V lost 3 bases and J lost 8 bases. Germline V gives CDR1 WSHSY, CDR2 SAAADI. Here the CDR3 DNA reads TGCGCCAGCAGTGACCCAGGGGGCGGGTACATTCAGTACTTC. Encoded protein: CASSDPGGGYIQYF.

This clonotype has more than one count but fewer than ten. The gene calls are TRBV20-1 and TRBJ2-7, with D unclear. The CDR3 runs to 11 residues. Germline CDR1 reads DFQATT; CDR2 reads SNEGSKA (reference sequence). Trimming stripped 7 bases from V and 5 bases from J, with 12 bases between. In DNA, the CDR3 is TGCAGTGGAGGAGTTGGGGACGAGCAGTACTTC. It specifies CSGGVGDEQYF.

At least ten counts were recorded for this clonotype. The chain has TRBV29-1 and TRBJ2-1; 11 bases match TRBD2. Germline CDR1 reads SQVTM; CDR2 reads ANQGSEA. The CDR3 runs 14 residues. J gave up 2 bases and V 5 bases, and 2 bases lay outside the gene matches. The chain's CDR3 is CSVRLAGPYNEQFF. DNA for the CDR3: TGCAGCGTTCGACTAGCGGGGCCCTACAATGAGCAGTTCTTC.

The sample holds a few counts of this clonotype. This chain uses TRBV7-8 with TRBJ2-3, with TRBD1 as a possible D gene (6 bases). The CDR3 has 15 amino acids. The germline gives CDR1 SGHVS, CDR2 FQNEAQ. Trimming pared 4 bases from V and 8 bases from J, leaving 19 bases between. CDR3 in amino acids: CASSSRDNSVRTQYF. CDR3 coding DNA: TGTGCCAGCAGCTCCAGGGACAACTCTGTTCGTACGCAGTATTTT.

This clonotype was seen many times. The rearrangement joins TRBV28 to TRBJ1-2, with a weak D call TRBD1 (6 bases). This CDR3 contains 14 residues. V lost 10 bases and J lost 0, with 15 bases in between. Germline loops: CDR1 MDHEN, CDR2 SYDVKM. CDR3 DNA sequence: TGTGCCACCCTTACAGGGACAACTAACTATGGCTACACCTTC. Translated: CATLTGTTNYGYTF.

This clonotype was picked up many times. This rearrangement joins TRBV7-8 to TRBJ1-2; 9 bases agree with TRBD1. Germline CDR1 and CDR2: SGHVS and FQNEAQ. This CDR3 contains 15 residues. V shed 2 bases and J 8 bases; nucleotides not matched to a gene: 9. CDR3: CASSLYPRTGDGYTF. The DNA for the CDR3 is TGTGCCAGCAGCTTATACCCCAGGACAGGGGACGGCTACACCTTC.

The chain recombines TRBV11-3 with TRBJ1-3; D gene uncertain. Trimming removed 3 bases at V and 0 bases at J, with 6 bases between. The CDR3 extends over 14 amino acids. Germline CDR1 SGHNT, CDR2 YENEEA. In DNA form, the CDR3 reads TGTGCCAGCAGCTTCTTGGCCTCTGGAAACACCATATATTTT. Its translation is CASSFLASGNTIYF.

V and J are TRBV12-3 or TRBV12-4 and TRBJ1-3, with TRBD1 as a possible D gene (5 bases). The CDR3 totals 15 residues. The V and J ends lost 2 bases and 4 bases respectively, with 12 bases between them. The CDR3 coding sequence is TGTGCCAGCAGTTTACAGGGAACTGGGGGAAACACCATATATTTT. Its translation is CASSLQGTGGNTIYF.

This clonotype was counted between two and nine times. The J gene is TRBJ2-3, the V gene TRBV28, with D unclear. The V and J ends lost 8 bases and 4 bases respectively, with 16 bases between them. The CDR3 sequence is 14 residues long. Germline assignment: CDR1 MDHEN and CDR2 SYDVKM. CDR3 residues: CASAGASSADTQYF. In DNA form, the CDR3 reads TGTGCCAGCGCCGGCGCCTCCAGCGCAGATACGCAGTATTTT.